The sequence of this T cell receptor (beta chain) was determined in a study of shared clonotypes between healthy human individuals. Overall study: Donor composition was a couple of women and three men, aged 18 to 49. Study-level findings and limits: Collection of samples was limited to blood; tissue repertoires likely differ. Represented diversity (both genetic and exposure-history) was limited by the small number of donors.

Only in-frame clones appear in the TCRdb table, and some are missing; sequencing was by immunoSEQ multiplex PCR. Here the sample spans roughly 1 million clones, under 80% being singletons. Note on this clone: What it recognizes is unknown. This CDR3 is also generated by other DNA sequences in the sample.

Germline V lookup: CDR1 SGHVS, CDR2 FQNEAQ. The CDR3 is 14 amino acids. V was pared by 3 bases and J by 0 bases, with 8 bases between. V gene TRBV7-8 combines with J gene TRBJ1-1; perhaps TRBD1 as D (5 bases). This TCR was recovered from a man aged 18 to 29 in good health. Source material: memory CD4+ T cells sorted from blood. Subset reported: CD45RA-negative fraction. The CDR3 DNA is TGTGCCAGCAGCTTGGGACGGTTGAACACTGAAGCTTTCTTT. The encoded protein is CASSLGRLNTEAFF.